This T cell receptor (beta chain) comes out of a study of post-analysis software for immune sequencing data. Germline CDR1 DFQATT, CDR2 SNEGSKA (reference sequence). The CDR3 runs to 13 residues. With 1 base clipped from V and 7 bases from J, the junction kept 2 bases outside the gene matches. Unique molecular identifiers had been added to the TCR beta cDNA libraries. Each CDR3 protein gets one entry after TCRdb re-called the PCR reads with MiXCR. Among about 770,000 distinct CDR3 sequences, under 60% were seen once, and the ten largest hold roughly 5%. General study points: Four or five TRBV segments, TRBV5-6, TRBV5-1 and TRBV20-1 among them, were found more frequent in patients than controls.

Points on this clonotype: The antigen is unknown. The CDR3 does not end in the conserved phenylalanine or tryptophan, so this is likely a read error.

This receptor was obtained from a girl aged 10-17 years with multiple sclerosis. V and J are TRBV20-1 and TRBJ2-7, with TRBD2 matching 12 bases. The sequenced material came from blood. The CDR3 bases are TGCAGTGCTAGAGTTACTAGCGGGAGGGAGCAGTACTCC. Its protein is CSARVTSGREQYS.